The present TCR beta chain was sequenced within a study of blood T cell repertoires in COVID-19. Study-level information: Donors in the United States, Italy and Spain gave samples during acute or convalescent COVID-19. In each case, the material was cDNA or gDNA derived from T cells, B-cell-depleted T cells, or PBMCs.

Method: immunoSEQ multiplex PCR; TCRdb's copy keeps in-frame clones and lacks some. The repertoire holds about 250,000 clones, with around 89% as singletons. Per germline, CDR1 SGHVS and CDR2 FNYEAQ. V shed 1 base and J 4 bases; nucleotides not matched to a gene: 3. The CDR3 is made up of 15 amino acids. The chain is built from TRBV7-6 and TRBJ2-5; 10 bases fit TRBD2. The sequencing sample was made of peripheral blood. This receptor was identified in a woman aged 40 to 50 who had recovered from COVID-19. The DNA of the CDR3 is TGTGCCAGCAGCTTAGGGCCTAGCGGGGGAGAGACCCAGTACTTC. Protein sequence: CASSLGPSGGETQYF. Full variable domain (remainder filled in from reference TRBV7-6 and TRBJ2-5): GAGVSQSPRYKVTKRGQDVALRCDPISGHVSLYWYRQALGQGPEFLTYFNYEAQQDKSGLPNDRFSAERPEGSISTLTIQRTEQRDSAMYRCASSLGPSGGETQYFGPGTRLLVL.